These T cell receptor beta chains were read from a single sample in a study of T cell responses to AZD1222 COVID-19 vaccine. Some clones are missing from TCRdb's copy, which holds only in-frame ones; the method was immunoSEQ multiplex PCR. The sample consists of under 200,000 clones, 90% to 95% of them appearing once. The source was peripheral blood, collected on day 0 of AZD1222 vaccination. Receptors were obtained from an adult in good health. The CDR3 runs from the conserved cysteine through the conserved F or W. The order of the fields is CDR3 DNA, CDR3 protein, D gene, V gene, J gene, clone size. The D gene is left open where the match is weak. Clone size is shown for a subset of rows, as once, few, many or a class of expanded clone.

TGTGCCAGCTCACCGGGACAGGGGGCGATGAACACTGAAGCTTTCTTT,CASSPGQGAMNTEAFF,TRBD1,TRBV18,TRBJ1-1,.
TGTGCCAGCGACCGGGACCGCGTTTTGGGCTACACCTTC,CASDRDRVLGYTF,.,TRBV9,TRBJ1-2,.
TGTGCCAGCAGCTCGTTTAACAATGAGCAGTTCTTC,CASSSFNNEQFF,.,TRBV7-9,TRBJ2-1,.
TGCGCCAGCAGCCAAATAGGGAGAAGCTCCTACAATGAGCAGTTCTTC,CASSQIGRSSYNEQFF,.,TRBV4-1,TRBJ2-1,.
TGTGCCAGCAGTGTAGCGTCGATTAATTCACCCCTCCACTTT,CASSVASINSPLHF,.,TRBV2,TRBJ1-6,.
TGTGCCAGCAGCCCCCTCAGGAGAAACTATGGCTACACCTTC,CASSPLRRNYGYTF,.,TRBV3-1/TRBV3-2,TRBJ1-2,once
TGTGCCAGCAGCCCCGGACAGGGGACACCCCACGAGCAGTACTTC,CASSPGQGTPHEQYF,TRBD1,TRBV27,TRBJ2-7,.
TGTGCCAGCAGCTGGGACAGGGGGCAAACCGGGGAGCTGTTTTTT,CASSWDRGQTGELFF,TRBD1,TRBV5-4,TRBJ2-2,.
TGTGCCAGCGGACGCACAGATAATACAGCTAACTTT,CASGRTDNTANF,.,TRBV6-5,TRBJ1-1,.
TGTGCCAGCAGCTTGGCCTTTGGGTCCTACGAGCAGTACTTC,CASSLAFGSYEQYF,.,TRBV5-6,TRBJ2-7,.
TGTGCCAGCAGGGCCGGGACAGGGGGCGCGAATGGCTACACCTTC,CASRAGTGGANGYTF,TRBD1,TRBV27,TRBJ1-2,.
TGTGCCAGCAGTGCTGAGACAGGGAATAATGAAAAACTGTTTTTT,CASSAETGNNEKLFF,TRBD1,TRBV6-4,TRBJ1-4,.
TGTGCCAGCGGGAACGATGTTGTGGCTTTCTTT,CASGNDVVAFF,.,TRBV7-9,TRBJ1-1,.
TGTGCCAGTAGTATTGGGCAGGGAAGAGGCTACACCTTC,CASSIGQGRGYTF,.,TRBV19,TRBJ1-2,.